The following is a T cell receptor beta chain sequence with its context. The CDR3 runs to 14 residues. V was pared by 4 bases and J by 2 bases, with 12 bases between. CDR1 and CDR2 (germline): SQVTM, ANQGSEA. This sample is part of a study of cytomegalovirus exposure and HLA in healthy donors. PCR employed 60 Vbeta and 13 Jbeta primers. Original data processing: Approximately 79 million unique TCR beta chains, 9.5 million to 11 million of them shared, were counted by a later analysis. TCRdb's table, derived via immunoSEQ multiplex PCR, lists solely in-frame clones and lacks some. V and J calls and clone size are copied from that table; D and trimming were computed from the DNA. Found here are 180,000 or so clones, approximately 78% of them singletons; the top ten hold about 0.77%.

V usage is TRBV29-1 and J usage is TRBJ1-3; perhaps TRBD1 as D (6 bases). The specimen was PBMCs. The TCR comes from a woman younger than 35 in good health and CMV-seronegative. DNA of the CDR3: TGCAGCGTTGGTTCAGGGGCGACTGGAAACACCATATATTTT. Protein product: CSVGSGATGNTIYF.